This entry lists 9 T cell receptor beta chains sequenced from one sample in a study of identical twins. TCRdb re-derived calls from the 5' RACE reads in MiXCR, one entry per CDR3 protein. The repertoire has hundreds of thousands of distinct CDR3 sequences, around 21% of them found once; the top ten carry around 4.5%. These same records also appear under a second study, on T cells expressing NK-cell markers.

Sequences were obtained from PBMCs. The receptors come from a young woman in good health.

This clonotype was counted only a few times. The chain is built from TRBV20-1 and TRBJ1-1; the D is unclear. In germline, CDR1 is DFQATT, CDR2 SNEGSKA (reference sequence). V gave up 4 bases and J gave up 4 bases, with 13 bases separating them. The CDR3 covers 13 residues. CDR3 bases: TGCAGTGCTATCCGATCTGGAAGCACTGAAGCTTTCTTT. Translation: CSAIRSGSTEAFF.

This clonotype was seen at least ten times. The chain has TRBV24-1 and TRBJ2-1; 9 bases agree with TRBD1. Losses at the gene ends were 7 bases for V and 8 bases for J; bases not matched to a gene: 11. The CDR3 contains 15 residues. Germline-derived CDR1 and CDR2 are KGHDR and SFDVKD. The CDR3 DNA follows: TGTGCCACCAGCCCGGGACAGGGAGGGAGGGATGAGCAGTTCTTC. Its translation is CATSPGQGGRDEQFF.

In its sample, this clonotype was seen a few times. This chain uses TRBV6-5 with TRBJ1-2; 7 bases align to TRBD1. Losses at the gene ends were 2 bases for V and 7 bases for J; bases not matched to a gene: 4. The CDR3 is 13 amino acids. Germline CDR1 and CDR2: MNHEY and SVGAGI. The CDR3 bases are TGTGCCAGCAGTTACAAAGGGGGCCGTGGCTACACCTTC. The encoded protein is CASSYKGGRGYTF.

The V call is TRBV12-3 or TRBV12-4, the J call TRBJ1-2, with D hard to call. This CDR3 is 13 amino acids long. V was cut by 5 bases and J by 7 bases, with 14 bases left in between. The CDR3 region has the DNA TGTGCCAGCAGTCCGGACCGAGACTGTGGCTACACCTTC. Its translation: CASSPDRDCGYTF.

This clonotype was counted a single time. The J gene is TRBJ2-5, the V gene TRBV5-1; TRBD2 matches 8 bases. V shed 4 bases and J 4 bases; nucleotides not matched to a gene: 9. The CDR3 loop spans 15 amino acids. In germline, CDR1 is SGHRS, CDR2 YFSETQ. Written as DNA, the CDR3 is TGCGCCAGCAGCCCAAGGAGCGGGAGATCAGAGACCCAGTACTTC. It is translated as CASSPRSGRSETQYF. Supplemented by reference TRBV5-1 and TRBJ2-5, the full variable domain reads KAGVTQTPRYLIKTRGQQVTLSCSPISGHRSVSWYQQTPGQGLQFLFEYFSETQRNKGNFPGRFSGRQFSNSRSEMNVSTLELGDSALYLCASSPRSGRSETQYFGPGTRLLVL.

This clonotype was recorded a few times. V is TRBV5-1 and J is TRBJ2-3; 13 nucleotides agree with TRBD2. After removal of 1 base from V and 9 bases from J, the junction contained 11 bases not matched to a gene. The germline V gene has CDR1 SGHRS and CDR2 YFSETQ. The CDR3 is 17 residues long. The CDR3: CASSLQLAGGISGTQYF. CDR3 in DNA: TGCGCCAGCAGCTTGCAACTAGCGGGGGGGATAAGCGGGACGCAGTATTTT. The full variable domain, completed using reference TRBV5-1 and TRBJ2-3, is KAGVTQTPRYLIKTRGQQVTLSCSPISGHRSVSWYQQTPGQGLQFLFEYFSETQRNKGNFPGRFSGRQFSNSRSEMNVSTLELGDSALYLCASSLQLAGGISGTQYFGPGTRLTVL.

This clonotype was seen only once. This chain connects TRBV12-5 to TRBJ1-1; D remains ambiguous. This CDR3 has 14 residues. The germline V gene encodes CDR1 LGHNT and CDR2 FRNRAP. Trimming left V 7 bases short and J 2 bases short, with 14 bases between. The CDR3 DNA follows: TGTGCTAGTGACTTGTACGAGAGAAACACTGAAGCTTTCTTT. Translated, it gives CASDLYERNTEAFF.

This clonotype was counted only a few times. The rearrangement links TRBV5-6 to TRBJ1-5, with 9 bases identical to TRBD1. Germline values: CDR1 SGHDT, CDR2 YYEEEE. V was clipped by 4 bases and J by 6 bases; unmatched bases: 8. The CDR3 is made up of 15 amino acids. CDR3 residues: CASSLGTGYGQPQHF. CDR3 in DNA: TGTGCCAGCAGCCTCGGGACAGGGTACGGTCAGCCCCAGCATTTT. Using reference TRBV5-6 and TRBJ1-5 for the parts outside the CDR3, the full variable domain is DAGVTQSPTHLIKTRGQQVTLRCSPKSGHDTVSWYQQALGQGPQFIFQYYEEEERQRGNFPDRFSGHQFPNYSSELNVNALLLGDSALYLCASSLGTGYGQPQHFGDGTRLSIL.

The chain is built from TRBV6-1 and TRBJ1-2, with D tentatively TRBD1 (5 bases). From germline, CDR1 is MNHNS and CDR2 SASEGT. The CDR3 has 16 residues. Trimming shortened V by 2 bases and J by 4 bases, and 17 bases separated the two germline ends. The CDR3 reads CASSERDGGGGYGYTF. DNA of the CDR3: TGTGCCAGCAGTGAAAGGGACGGGGGAGGAGGCTATGGCTACACCTTC.